This T cell receptor (beta chain) emerged from a study of blood T cell repertoires in COVID-19. Study-wide background: The cDNA or gDNA used as material had been derived from T cells, B-cell-depleted T cells, or PBMCs.

CDR1 is SGDLS, CDR2 YYNGEE, per germline. V lost 4 bases, J lost 3 bases, and 4 bases stayed unmatched. This CDR3 comprises 15 residues. The authors' processing: Nucleated cell number was recorded as an estimate derived from reference gene primer amplification. Assay: immunoSEQ multiplex PCR; the TCRdb copy retains only in-frame clones and omits some. V, J and clone size were drawn from that table, and D and trimming were deduced from the DNA. The data show approximately 76,000 clones, with 80% to 90% seen just once and approximately 45% held by the top ten. The sequence derives from a human donor in a cohort sampled during active COVID-19. V and J are TRBV9 and TRBJ2-1, with 10 bases fitting TRBD2. The sequenced material came from peripheral blood. CDR3 DNA: TGTGCCAGCAGCCACCTAGCGGGGGTCTACAATGAGCAGTTCTTC. Translating it yields CASSHLAGVYNEQFF.